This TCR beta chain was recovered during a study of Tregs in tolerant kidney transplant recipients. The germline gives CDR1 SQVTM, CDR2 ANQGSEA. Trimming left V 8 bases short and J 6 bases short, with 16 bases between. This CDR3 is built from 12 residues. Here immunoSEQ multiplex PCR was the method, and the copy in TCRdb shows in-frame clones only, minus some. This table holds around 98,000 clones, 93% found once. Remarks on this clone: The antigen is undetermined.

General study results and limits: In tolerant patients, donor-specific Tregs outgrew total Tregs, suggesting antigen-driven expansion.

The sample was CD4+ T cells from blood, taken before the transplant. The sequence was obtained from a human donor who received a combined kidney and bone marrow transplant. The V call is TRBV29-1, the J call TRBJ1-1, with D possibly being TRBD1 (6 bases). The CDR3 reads CSCRDRPSEAFF. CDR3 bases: TGCAGCTGTCGAGACAGGCCCTCTGAAGCTTTCTTT.